These 32 T cell receptor beta chains were all obtained from the same sample, sequenced in a study of blood T cell repertoires in COVID-19. The method was immunoSEQ multiplex PCR; TCRdb's version includes in-frame clones alone and lacks a portion of them. The sample contains tens of thousands of clones, roughly 84% of which appear only once. The sample comprised peripheral blood. These receptors all come from an elderly man with COVID-19, enrolled during active disease.

The genes are TRBV11-2 and TRBJ1-2, with D possibly being TRBD1 (5 bases). There are 12 residues in the CDR3. Germline loops: CDR1 SGHAT, CDR2 FQNNGV. Deletions cut 5 bases from V and 4 bases from J, with 8 bases between. CDR3 DNA: TGTGCCAGCAGCGAAGACAGCTATGGCTACACCTTC. Protein product: CASSEDSYGYTF.

The V and J genes are TRBV24-1 and TRBJ2-1; 8 bases align to TRBD2. The CDR3 is 15 residues long. V trimming: 9 bases; J trimming: 5 bases; junction bases outside the gene matches: 11. Germline assignment: CDR1 KGHDR and CDR2 SFDVKD. CDR3 loop: CATALGSGDNNEQFF. The CDR3 DNA follows: TGTGCCACCGCCCTTGGTAGCGGGGACAACAATGAGCAGTTCTTC.

The gene calls are TRBV9 and TRBJ2-5, with D possibly TRBD1 on 5 matching bases. This CDR3 has 14 residues. V dropped 0 bases and J dropped 4 bases, with 10 bases sitting between them. The germline gives CDR1 SGDLS, CDR2 YYNGEE. CDR3 bases: TGTGCCAGCAGCGTAGCTACAAGGGGAGAGACCCAGTACTTC. Encoded protein: CASSVATRGETQYF.

The chain links TRBV27 to TRBJ2-2, with unresolved D. The length of the CDR3 is 12 residues. Per germline, CDR1 MNHEY and CDR2 SMNVEV (reference sequence). The germline V and J ends were trimmed by 2 bases and 6 bases, with 4 bases remaining between them. The CDR3 nucleotides read TGTGCCAGCAGTTTAATATCCGGGGAGCTGTTTTTT. Its protein is CASSLISGELFF.

V is TRBV7-9 and J is TRBJ1-2; 9 positions match TRBD1. CDR3 length: 17 residues. CDR1 is SEHNR, CDR2 FQNEAQ, per germline (reference sequence). The junction had 15 bases not matched to a gene; V was cut back by 5 bases and J by 5 bases. The CDR3 sequence: CASSQQWTGAMRYGYTF. In nucleotides, the CDR3 is TGTGCCAGCAGCCAACAATGGACAGGGGCAATGAGGTATGGCTACACCTTC.

The V gene is TRBV28, the J gene TRBJ2-2; 8 positions agree with TRBD2. CDR1 MDHEN and CDR2 SYDVKM come from the germline V gene. The CDR3 runs 15 residues. V lost 6 bases and J lost 5; bases outside the gene matches: 8. The chain's CDR3 is CASRGGVAGTGELFF. The CDR3 DNA reads TGTGCCAGCAGGGGTGGGGTAGCGGGGACCGGGGAGCTGTTTTTT.

The V call is TRBV6-4, the J call TRBJ1-2, with 10 bases lining up with TRBD1. With 6 bases clipped from V and 2 bases from J, the junction kept 3 bases outside the gene matches. Germline V gene lookup returns CDR1 MRHNA and CDR2 SNTAGT. The CDR3 is 14 amino acids. CDR3 DNA: TGTGCCAGCAGCCCGGACAGGGGGAACTATGGCTACACCTTC. It codes for CASSPDRGNYGYTF.

V gene TRBV7-8 combines with J gene TRBJ2-7, with D hard to call. This CDR3 has 14 amino acids. With 0 bases removed from V and 2 bases from J, the gap between germline ends came to 8 bases. CDR1 and CDR2 (germline): SGHVS, FQNEAQ. This CDR3 is CASSLAVETYEQYV. For the CDR3, the DNA is TGTGCCAGCAGCTTAGCGGTAGAAACCTACGAGCAGTACGTC.

The chain couples TRBV24-1 to TRBJ1-5; 11 nucleotides line up with TRBD1. Looked up from germline, CDR1 is KGHDR and CDR2 is SFDVKD. The CDR3 consists of 16 residues. Trimming removed 5 bases from V and 8 bases from J; junction bases left unmatched: 10. The CDR3 DNA reads as TGTGCCACCAGTGCCCATGGACAGGGGGCCAGCGAGCCCCAGCATTTT. Translated, it gives CATSAHGQGASEPQHF.

This clone was detected once. V gene TRBV9 combines with J gene TRBJ1-2; 8 positions agree with TRBD1. The CDR3 spans 17 residues. V shed 0 bases and J 4 bases; nucleotides not matched to a gene: 11. Germline V CDR1 and CDR2: SGDLS, YYNGEE. The CDR3 DNA sequence: TGTGCCAGCAGCGTAGCCCTGGACAGGGTCGGCAGCTATGGCTACACCTTC. Residues: CASSVALDRVGSYGYTF.

This clone was picked up one time. CDR3 DNA sequence: TGTGCCACCAGTGAGCCGGGGTCCCGGAACCAGCCCCAGCATTTT. It translates to CATSEPGSRNQPQHF. The chain recombines TRBV24-1 with TRBJ1-5, with D unclear. This CDR3 has 15 amino acids. V lost 4 bases and J lost 7, with 16 bases in between. In germline, CDR1 is KGHDR, CDR2 SFDVKD.

The chain uses TRBV11-2 and TRBJ1-1; no reliable D call. The CDR3 totals 17 residues. The V end lost 0 bases, the J end lost 1 base, and 15 bases lay between the germline ends. The germline gives CDR1 SGHAT, CDR2 FQNNGV. The CDR3 DNA sequence: TGTGCCAGCAGCTTAGATTTTCCCTTCGGAGCGAACACTGAAGCTTTCTTT. It specifies CASSLDFPFGANTEAFF.

The J gene is TRBJ1-6, the V gene TRBV12-3 or TRBV12-4; D is ambiguous. The CDR3 runs 12 residues. Trimming left V 3 bases short and J 13 bases short, with 10 bases between. The CDR3 spells CASSLEGSPLHF. The DNA for the CDR3 is TGTGCCAGCAGTTTGGAGGGTTCGCCCCTCCACTTT.

V gene TRBV6-2 or TRBV6-3 combines with J gene TRBJ2-1, with D perhaps TRBD2 (7 bases). Trimming removed 6 bases from V and 3 bases from J, with 18 bases in between. The V gene's germline CDR1 is MNHEY and CDR2 SVGEGT. This CDR3 has 16 amino acids. The CDR3: CASSPRGLADYNEQFF. The CDR3 DNA reads TGTGCCAGCAGCCCCAGGGGCCTAGCGGACTACAATGAGCAGTTCTTC.

The chain combines TRBV5-1 with TRBJ2-5; D is uncertain. The CDR3 has 13 amino acids. Germline V CDR1 and CDR2: SGHRS, YFSETQ. Trimming removed 0 bases at V and 1 base at J, with 4 bases between. The CDR3: CASSLAVQETQYF. In DNA form, the CDR3 reads TGCGCCAGCAGCTTGGCGGTCCAAGAGACCCAGTACTTC. The whole variable domain, remainder taken from reference TRBV5-1 and TRBJ2-5, is KAGVTQTPRYLIKTRGQQVTLSCSPISGHRSVSWYQQTPGQGLQFLFEYFSETQRNKGNFPGRFSGRQFSNSRSEMNVSTLELGDSALYLCASSLAVQETQYFGPGTRLLVL.

The chain employs TRBV6-6 and TRBJ1-4; D not certain. V gave up 2 bases and J gave up 4 bases, with 14 bases separating them. Germline CDR1 MNHNY, CDR2 SVGAGI (reference sequence). The CDR3 sequence is 16 residues long. The CDR3 nucleotides read TGTGCCAGCAGTTACACAACCCCGGGGTTTAATGAAAAACTGTTTTTT. Its translation: CASSYTTPGFNEKLFF.

The chain couples TRBV5-5 to TRBJ2-7; the match to TRBD2 covers 7 bases. The CDR3 spans 13 residues. V dropped 1 base and J dropped 5; count of bases not matched to a gene: 3. CDR1 and CDR2 (germline): SGHKS, YYEKEE (reference sequence). CDR3 sequence (DNA): TGTGCCAGCAGCTTGAGGGAGGGTGACGAGCAGTACGTC. Translation gives CASSLREGDEQYV.

The chain uses TRBV7-8 and TRBJ2-7; D remains unclear. V lost 1 base, J lost 2 bases, and 6 bases lay in between. The germline CDR1 and CDR2 sequences are SGHVS and FQNEAQ. The CDR3 is made up of 13 amino acids. In DNA form, the CDR3 reads TGTGCCAGCAGCTTAGGTATAACCTACGAGCAGTACGTC. This sequence encodes CASSLGITYEQYV.

The chain is built from TRBV4-2 and TRBJ2-1; the match to TRBD2 covers 9 bases. V was pared by 0 bases and J by 5 bases, with 2 bases of the junction left unmatched. This CDR3 has 15 residues. In germline, CDR1 is LGHNA, CDR2 YNFKEQ. In DNA form, the CDR3 reads TGTGCCAGCAGCCAAGATTCTAGCGGGGACAATGAGCAGTTCTTC. Protein product: CASSQDSSGDNEQFF.

The rearrangement uses TRBV19 and TRBJ1-2; TRBD1 aligns across 8 bases. Looked up from germline, CDR1 is LNHDA and CDR2 is SQIVND (reference sequence). Unmatched junction bases numbered 8, after V lost 2 bases and J lost 6 bases. The CDR3 runs to 15 residues. The CDR3 region is CASSITVRGLNGYTF. CDR3 nucleotide sequence: TGTGCCAGTAGTATAACGGTCAGGGGGCTGAATGGCTACACCTTC.

The chain uses TRBV2 and TRBJ2-3; TRBD2 agrees at 11 bases. Per germline, CDR1 SNHLY and CDR2 FYNNEI. With V trimmed by 6 bases and J by 4 bases, 9 bases remained unmatched. This CDR3 region has 16 residues. CDR3 sequence: CASSAITSGSADTQYF. The CDR3, as DNA: TGTGCCAGCAGCGCAATCACTAGCGGGAGTGCAGATACGCAGTATTTT.

This clone was observed many times. The CDR3 sequence: CATAGGGNQPQHF. The CDR3 coding sequence is TGTGCCACCGCAGGGGGAGGCAATCAGCCCCAGCATTTT. The chain employs TRBV24-1 and TRBJ1-5, with TRBD1 matching over 7 bases. The CDR3 is 13 amino acids. V lost 9 bases to trimming and J lost 2 bases; unmatched junction nucleotides: 3. Germline assignment: CDR1 KGHDR and CDR2 SFDVKD.

As DNA, the CDR3 is TGTGCCAGCAGTCGTGGACTAAACCAAGAGACCCAGTACTTC. Amino acids: CASSRGLNQETQYF. The chain uses TRBV6-6 and TRBJ2-5; tentatively, D is TRBD2 (6 bases). The V end was cut by 5 bases, the J end by 0 bases, with 10 bases between. Germline loops: CDR1 MNHNY, CDR2 SVGAGI (reference sequence). This CDR3 region has 14 residues.

The gene calls are TRBV5-1 and TRBJ1-3; possibly TRBD1 for D (6 bases). CDR1 is SGHRS and CDR2 is YFSETQ in the germline V gene. The CDR3 is 16 residues long. Between the trimmed V and J ends, which lost 4 bases and 0 bases, there was a span of 14 bases. In nucleotides, the CDR3 is TGCGCCAGCAGCCGGGACACCGGTCCCTCTGGAAACACCATATATTTT. Translation gives CASSRDTGPSGNTIYF.

The gene calls are TRBV6-2 or TRBV6-3 and TRBJ1-5; tentative D call: TRBD1 (6 bases). This CDR3 contains 15 residues. Germline lookup yields CDR1 MNHEY and CDR2 SVGEGT. The germline V and J ends were trimmed by 4 bases and 0 bases, with 10 bases remaining between them. The chain's CDR3 is CASSLTGNSNQPQHF. The CDR3 nucleotides read TGTGCCAGCAGTTTGACAGGCAATAGCAATCAGCCCCAGCATTTT.

This rearrangement joins TRBV9 to TRBJ1-3; no reliable D call. The CDR3 length is 16 residues. V gave up 2 bases and J gave up 0 bases, with 12 bases separating them. Per the germline V gene, CDR1 is SGDLS and CDR2 is YYNGEE. CDR3 in amino acids: CASSVSTVSSGNTIYF. The CDR3, as DNA: TGTGCCAGCAGCGTCTCGACTGTAAGCTCTGGAAACACCATATATTTT.

The V call is TRBV18, the J call TRBJ1-3; tentative D call: TRBD1 (6 bases). The CDR3 contains 15 residues. Germline lookup yields CDR1 KGHSH and CDR2 LQKENI. V lost 8 bases and J 0 bases, leaving 14 bases between the germline ends. CDR3 region: CASALDRRSGNTIYF. The CDR3 DNA sequence: TGTGCCAGCGCGCTCGACAGGCGCTCTGGAAACACCATATATTTT.

This chain connects TRBV24-1 to TRBJ2-2; 12 bases are a match to TRBD1. With V trimmed by 3 bases and J by 5 bases, 3 bases remained unmatched. The CDR3 is 16 amino acids. Germline V gene sequence: CDR1 KGHDR, CDR2 SFDVKD. Here the CDR3 reads CATSDPGQGATGELFF. CDR3 bases: TGTGCCACCAGTGATCCGGGACAGGGGGCAACCGGGGAGCTGTTTTTT.

The chain recombines TRBV3-1 (or the pseudogene TRBV3-2) with TRBJ1-1; TRBD1 might be the D (6 bases). Germline CDR1 LGHDT, CDR2 YNNKEL (reference sequence). Trimming pared 0 bases from V and 4 bases from J, leaving 9 bases between. The CDR3 totals 14 residues. CDR3 sequence (DNA): TGTGCCAGCAGCCAAGATTTAGGGGGCACTGAAGCTTTCTTT. This sequence encodes CASSQDLGGTEAFF.

The rearrangement joins TRBV6-6 to TRBJ1-3; perhaps TRBD1 as D (6 bases). V was trimmed by 5 bases and J by 4 bases, leaving 6 bases between them. The CDR3 runs to 12 residues. Germline V CDR1 and CDR2: MNHNY, SVGAGI (reference sequence). The DNA of the CDR3 is TGTGCCAGCAGTACAGGGGGAAACACCATATATTTT. Translation: CASSTGGNTIYF.

The genes are TRBV30 and TRBJ1-6; tentatively, D is TRBD1 (5 bases). Germline assignment: CDR1 GTSNPN and CDR2 SVGIG (reference sequence). The CDR3 is made up of 15 amino acids. V was pared by 3 bases and J by 6 bases, with 15 bases between. CDR3 loop: CAWRNMGLSNSPLHF. The CDR3 DNA reads as TGTGCCTGGAGAAACATGGGACTGAGTAATTCACCCCTCCACTTT.

The chain employs TRBV7-2 and TRBJ2-1; D gene ambiguous. V was trimmed by 7 bases and J by 6 bases, leaving 16 bases between them. CDR3 size: 14 residues. Germline V gives CDR1 SGHTA, CDR2 FQGNSA. The CDR3 nucleotides read TGTGCCAGCACCGTTTCTTACGTGAGCAATGAGCAGTTCTTC. The encoded protein is CASTVSYVSNEQFF.